This record covers a single TCR beta chain. The data stem from a study of blood T cell repertoires in COVID-19. Study as a whole: T cells, B-cell-depleted T cells, or PBMCs provided the cDNA or gDNA that served as material.

Some clones are missing from TCRdb's copy, which holds only in-frame ones; the method was immunoSEQ multiplex PCR. This sample carries 250,000 or so clones, around nine tenths of them seen once, and the ten largest clones take roughly 1.4%. Germline assignment: CDR1 MNHNY and CDR2 SVGAGI (reference sequence). Trimming shortened V by 5 bases and J by 5 bases, and 12 bases separated the two germline ends. The length of the CDR3 is 14 residues. The specimen was peripheral blood. The rearrangement uses TRBV6-6 and TRBJ1-4; D is possibly TRBD1 (5 bases). The TCR originated in a man older than 75 with acute or convalescent COVID-19. The CDR3 DNA is TGTGCCAGCAGTGATCCAGGGCGGAATGAAAAACTGTTTTTT. Translated: CASSDPGRNEKLFF.